The 13 T cell receptor beta chains listed next were all sequenced from one sample in a study of T-cell memory formation after mild COVID-19. TCRdb processed the 5' RACE reads anew with MiXCR; each CDR3 protein has one entry. In the table there are fewer than 600,000 distinct CDR3 sequences, 20% to 25% of which are singletons. Sequenced: PBMCs or a T cell subset sorted from them (not recorded which). All receptors come from an adult woman who had mild COVID-19 (a few samples of this study predate the infection). Cell type and time point are not known.

In this sample, this clonotype turned up a few times. The chain recombines TRBV19 with TRBJ2-1; a possible D gene is TRBD1 (6 bases). The V and J ends lost 6 bases and 9 bases respectively, with 18 bases between them. CDR3 size: 14 residues. Germline V lookup: CDR1 LNHDA, CDR2 SQIVND (reference sequence). The CDR3 bases are TGTGCCAGTAGGGAGCAGGGGACCTCCTTTGAGCAGTTCTTC. This gives the protein CASREQGTSFEQFF.

The chain has TRBV6-5 and TRBJ2-1; 7 positions match TRBD2. The CDR3 length is 15 residues. Germline trimming cut 4 bases from V and 9 bases from J; bases unmatched to any gene: 12. Germline V gives CDR1 MNHEY, CDR2 SVGAGI. CDR3 bases: TGTGCCAGCAGTTGGAGGGGCGGGAGCAGGAGTGAGCAGTTCTTC. As protein: CASSWRGGSRSEQFF.

This clonotype was seen a handful of times. The chain employs TRBV20-1 and TRBJ2-1; 10 bases match TRBD1. The CDR3 consists of 15 residues. Per the germline V gene, CDR1 is DFQATT and CDR2 is SNEGSKA (reference sequence). After removal of 0 bases from V and 7 bases from J, the junction contained 6 bases not matched to a gene. This CDR3 reads CSARDRWTGGNEQFF. The CDR3, as DNA: TGCAGTGCTAGAGATCGTTGGACAGGGGGGAATGAGCAGTTCTTC.

In DNA form, the CDR3 reads TGCGCCAGCAGCCTTCTCCCCCAAGGAGTAGCTAACTATGGCTACACCTTC. Its protein product is CASSLLPQGVANYGYTF. The genes are TRBV4-1 and TRBJ1-2, with D hard to call. Trimming left V 4 bases short and J 0 bases short, with 18 bases between. The germline V gene encodes CDR1 MGHRA and CDR2 YSYEKL. The CDR3 is made up of 17 amino acids.

This clonotype showed up just a few times. J is TRBJ2-5 and V is TRBV7-2, with D perhaps matching TRBD1 (6 bases). CDR3 size: 15 residues. Germline CDR1 reads SGHTA; CDR2 reads FQGNSA. The V and J ends lost 5 bases and 2 bases respectively, with 15 bases between them. CDR3 sequence (DNA): TGTGCCAGCAGCCAAAGAACAGGGATACAAGAGACCCAGTACTTC. This encodes CASSQRTGIQETQYF.

The chain links TRBV2 to TRBJ2-1; TRBD2 matches 7 bases. V trimming: 6 bases; J trimming: 0 bases; junction bases outside the gene matches: 5. The CDR3 sequence is 15 residues long. Germline-derived CDR1 and CDR2 are SNHLY and FYNNEI. CDR3 in DNA: TGTGCCAGCAGCCCCCGGGACTACTCCTACAATGAGCAGTTCTTC. Protein: CASSPRDYSYNEQFF.

Only a few counts were recorded for this clonotype. The rearrangement uses TRBV7-8 and TRBJ2-2; the D is unclear. In germline, CDR1 is SGHVS, CDR2 FQNEAQ. This CDR3 region has 13 residues. The V end lost 4 bases, the J end lost 5 bases, and 8 bases lay between the germline ends. The CDR3 bases are TGTGCCAGCAGCTCCGAGATTACCGGGGAGCTGTTTTTT. Its translation: CASSSEITGELFF. The full variable domain, with the rest looked up from reference TRBV7-8 and TRBJ2-2, is GAGVSQSPRYKVAKRGQDVALRCDPISGHVSLFWYQQALGQGPEFLTYFQNEAQLDKSGLPSDRFFAERPEGSVSTLKIQRTQQEDSAVYLCASSSEITGELFFGEGSRLTVL.

This clonotype was found a few times. V and J are TRBV7-9 and TRBJ1-2, with 8 bases that match TRBD1. The CDR3 runs to 13 residues. The trim removed 8 bases at V and 8 bases at J, leaving 10 bases unmatched. Germline values: CDR1 SEHNR, CDR2 FQNEAQ (reference sequence). Here the CDR3 reads CASPGSAGGGYTF. The CDR3 region has the DNA TGTGCCAGCCCTGGATCCGCAGGGGGCGGCTACACCTTC.

V is TRBV4-3 and J is TRBJ2-5; no clear D. In germline, CDR1 is LGHNA, CDR2 YSLEER. This CDR3 is 14 amino acids long. V was pared by 0 bases and J by 0 bases, with 5 bases between. The CDR3 protein is CASSQDRNQETQYF. DNA for the CDR3: TGCGCCAGCAGCCAAGATCGTAACCAAGAGACCCAGTACTTC.

This clonotype was seen only a few times. The chain carries TRBV6-1 and TRBJ1-6; D not certain. The CDR3 covers 16 residues. Trimming removed 0 bases at V and 6 bases at J, with 12 bases between. The V gene's germline CDR1 is MNHNS and CDR2 SASEGT. CDR3 nucleotides: TGTGCCAGCAGTGAAGCGGTCAACTCGGTTAATTCACCCCTCCACTTT. It is translated as CASSEAVNSVNSPLHF.

This clonotype was seen once. The genes are TRBV3-1 and TRBJ1-2; a weak D match, TRBD1 (6 bases). This CDR3 region has 16 residues. The V gene lost 4 bases and the J gene lost 3 bases, with 18 bases spanning the gap. Germline CDR1 is LGHDT and CDR2 is YNNKEL (reference sequence). The CDR3 nucleotides read TGTGCCAGCAGCCGAGGGGGACCCGGGGACTACTATGGCTACACCTTC. This sequence encodes CASSRGGPGDYYGYTF.

The table lists this clonotype with a few counts. This chain uses TRBV9 with TRBJ2-1, with a weak D call TRBD1 (6 bases). V gave up 4 bases and J gave up 4 bases, with 24 bases separating them. This CDR3 has 18 residues. Germline CDR1 is SGDLS and CDR2 is YYNGEE. The CDR3, as DNA: TGTGCCAGCAGCCTCACCCCACAGGGTGGTGGTAGGTACAATGAGCAGTTCTTC. It yields the protein CASSLTPQGGGRYNEQFF.

CDR3 in amino acids: CSVFSRGNYGYTF. The CDR3 nucleotides are TGCAGCGTTTTTAGTAGGGGCAACTATGGCTACACCTTC. The V gene is TRBV29-1, the J gene TRBJ1-2; TRBD1 is a possible D gene (5 bases). Trimming removed 5 bases from V and 2 bases from J, with 12 bases in between. The CDR3 is 13 amino acids. Germline V CDR1 and CDR2: SQVTM, ANQGSEA.